This T cell receptor (beta chain) was documented in a study of tumor and adjacent non-tumor tissue in lung cancer. Germline CDR1 LGHNA, CDR2 YNFKEQ. The CDR3 length is 16 residues. No cell sorting was done before RNA was extracted from the tissue. The normal lung tissue was taken more than 3 cm from the tumor edge. Whole-study findings and limits: Significantly higher TCR diversity was found in tumor than normal lung.

The library came from three nested PCR rounds adapted from ARM-PCR protocols. Using its own MiXCR run on the multiplex PCR reads, TCRdb lists one record per CDR3 protein. Here the sample spans about 86,000 distinct CDR3 sequences, around 82% being singletons. With regard to this clonotype: Its cognate antigen is unknown. The junction departs from germline at one end; a sequencing error may be responsible.

The chain has TRBV4-2 and TRBJ2-3; D unclear. This TCR was sampled from a woman in her 50s with non-small cell lung cancer. The material sequenced was distant non-tumor lung tissue. CDR3 amino acids: CASSPAREESADAQYF. The CDR3 nucleotides read TGTGCCAGCAGCCCGGCACGCGAGGAGAGCGCAGATGCGCAGTATTTT.